The rows below give T cell receptor beta chains drawn from one sample of a study of cytomegalovirus exposure and HLA in healthy donors. Clones were read by immunoSEQ multiplex PCR, and TCRdb kept only the in-frame ones, dropping some. Here the sample spans around 300,000 clones, around 65% being singletons. Sequenced input: PBMCs. The source is a female donor in good health and CMV-seronegative. Both conserved end residues are part of each CDR3. The order of the fields is V gene, J gene, D gene, clone size, CDR3 DNA, CDR3 protein. D genes are given only for firm matches. Not all rows give a size; the values are once, few, many and, for expanded clones, a class.

TRBV15	TRBJ1-3	.	.	TGTGCCACCAGCAGAGATTCTACAGGCCTCTCTGGAAACACCATATATTTT	CATSRDSTGLSGNTIYF
TRBV11-2	TRBJ1-1	.	few	TGTGCCAGCAGCTTAGGAGCTACTGAAGCTTTCTTT	CASSLGATEAFF
TRBV7-9	TRBJ2-1	.	.	TGTGCCAGCAGCTTAGCCAACAATGAGCAGTTCTTC	CASSLANNEQFF
TRBV11-2	TRBJ2-7	TRBD2	.	TGTGCCAGCAGCCCCGGGACTAGCGGGAGGTTTCGCGAGCAGTACTTC	CASSPGTSGRFREQYF
TRBV7-2	TRBJ1-5	TRBD1	.	TGTGCCAGCAGCCTGGGGACAGCTAATCAGCCCCAGCATTTT	CASSLGTANQPQHF
TRBV11-3	TRBJ2-4	.	.	TGTGCCAGCAGCTGGAGAGGCTTGGAGGACATTCAGTACTTC	CASSWRGLEDIQYF
TRBV14	TRBJ2-4	TRBD2	.	TGTGCCAGCAGCCAAGATAGTGGACTAGCAAACATTCAGTACTTC	CASSQDSGLANIQYF
TRBV15	TRBJ1-4	.	.	TGTGCCACCAGCGTAGGGGGAAATGAAAAACTGTTTTTT	CATSVGGNEKLFF
TRBV7-2	TRBJ2-6	.	once	TGTGCCAGCAGCTTAGACAGGGCCGGGGCCAACGTCCTGACTTTC	CASSLDRAGANVLTF
TRBV29-1	TRBJ2-6	.	.	TGCAGCGTAGGCAATCCGTCAGGCTCTGGGGCCAACGTCCTGACTTTC	CSVGNPSGSGANVLTF
TRBV6-1	TRBJ2-7	.	.	TGTGCCACCTGGGACTTGATCTACGAGCAGTACTTC	CATWDLIYEQYF
TRBV7-9	TRBJ1-2	TRBD1	few	TGTGCCAGCAGCCCGCCCGGACAGGCAGGATATGGCTACACCTTC	CASSPPGQAGYGYTF
TRBV9	TRBJ1-1	.	.	TGTGCCAGCGGACCTCTCAGGGTGGTAGGGGACACTGAAGCTTTCTTT	CASGPLRVVGDTEAFF
TRBV15	TRBJ2-3	.	few	TGTGCCACCAGCAGCCGGACTGCCACAGATACGCAGTATTTT	CATSSRTATDTQYF
TRBV9	TRBJ2-7	TRBD2	.	TGTGCCAGCAGCTCCTCAGCGGGACGAGGCTACGAGCAGTACTTC	CASSSSAGRGYEQYF
TRBV5-1	TRBJ1-1	TRBD1	.	TGCGCCAGCAGCCTCACGGGACAGGAGAACACTGAAGCTTTCTTT	CASSLTGQENTEAFF
TRBV18	TRBJ2-1	.	.	TGTGCCAGCTCACCTTGGGAGGACAATGAGCAGTTCTTC	CASSPWEDNEQFF
TRBV10-3	TRBJ1-2	.	few	TGTGCCATCAGTGATAACAATAACTATGGCTACACCTTC	CAISDNNNYGYTF
TRBV4-1	TRBJ1-4	.	.	TGCGCCAGCAGCCAAGTTTCAACGTGGAGCAATGAAAAACTGTTTTTT	CASSQVSTWSNEKLFF
TRBV5-1	TRBJ2-1	.	.	TGCGCCAGCAGCTGGGGGAGGATCAATGAGCAGTTCTTC	CASSWGRINEQFF
TRBV9	TRBJ2-5	TRBD2	once	TGTGCCAGCCGGTCCAGTACTAGCGTACAAGAGACCCAGTACTTC	CASRSSTSVQETQYF
TRBV6-6	TRBJ2-7	TRBD1	few	TGTGTCGTGGGGGACAGCTACGAGCAGTACTTC	CVVGDSYEQYF
TRBV6-1	TRBJ2-5	.	.	TGTGCCAGCAGTGAAAGCGGTTGGGCCCAAGAGACCCAGTACTTC	CASSESGWAQETQYF
TRBV19	TRBJ2-7	TRBD1	.	TGTGCCAGTAGCGAGCCTCTCGGGGACAGCTCCTACGAGCAGTACTTC	CASSEPLGDSSYEQYF
TRBV6-1	TRBJ2-1	.	.	TGTGCCAGCAGTGAAGCGAGAGGCTACAATGAGCAGTTCTTC	CASSEARGYNEQFF
TRBV2	TRBJ2-1	.	.	TGTGCCAGCAGTGAAGCAAACGGTGAGCAGTTCTTC	CASSEANGEQFF
TRBV18	TRBJ2-1	TRBD2	.	TGTGCCAGCTCGGGTCAGCGGGGCTCCTACAATGAGCAGTTCTTC	CASSGQRGSYNEQFF
TRBV4-1	TRBJ2-1	.	.	TGCGCCAGCAGCCAATGGGGCCTAACCTCCTACAATGAGCAGTTCTTC	CASSQWGLTSYNEQFF
TRBV28	TRBJ1-5	.	few	TGTGCCAGCAGCCCCGACAGGATCAATCAGCCCCAGCATTTT	CASSPDRINQPQHF
TRBV11-3	TRBJ2-7	.	.	TGTGCCAGCAGCTTAAGCGATACCTACGAGCAGTACTTC	CASSLSDTYEQYF
TRBV5-1	TRBJ2-3	TRBD1	few	TGCGCCAGCAGCCTGGGATCAACAGGGGGTGGCACAGATACGCAGTATTTT	CASSLGSTGGGTDTQYF
TRBV7-9	TRBJ1-2	TRBD1	.	TGTGCCAGCAGCTTCGGACAGGGCGGGGGCTACACCTTC	CASSFGQGGGYTF
TRBV7-7	TRBJ2-1	TRBD2	.	TGTGCCAGCAGCCGGACTAGCGGGAGGGCCGATGAGCAGTTCTTC	CASSRTSGRADEQFF
TRBV2	TRBJ2-7	TRBD2	.	TGTGCCAGCAGTGAATCTAGCGCTAGCGGGAGAAATTTTTGGTACGAGCAGTACTTC	CASSESSASGRNFWYEQYF
TRBV6-5	TRBJ2-3	TRBD2	.	TGTGCCAGCAGCGGGAGGGCCATTGATACGCAGTATTTT	CASSGRAIDTQYF
TRBV27	TRBJ2-1	.	.	TGTGCCAGCAGCCTTCGGGGAAATGAGCAGTTCTTC	CASSLRGNEQFF
TRBV7-9	TRBJ2-7	.	.	TGTGCCAGCAGCCCCTCGGAGGCACTCTACGAGCAGTACTTC	CASSPSEALYEQYF
TRBV30	TRBJ2-7	.	.	TGTGCCTGGAGTGTCGACAGCTACGAGCAGTACTTC	CAWSVDSYEQYF
TRBV28	TRBJ2-3	TRBD1	.	TGTGCCAGCAGCCCATGGACAGGGGCCAGCACAGATACGCAGTATTTT	CASSPWTGASTDTQYF
TRBV11-3	TRBJ2-3	TRBD1	.	TGTGCCAGCAGGACAGGGGGCACAGATACGCAGTATTTT	CASRTGGTDTQYF
TRBV9	TRBJ2-5	.	.	TGTGCCAGCAGCGTAGGGGGAGAATCGGCAGAGACCCAGTACTTC	CASSVGGESAETQYF
TRBV7-9	TRBJ2-6	TRBD2	few	TGTGCCAGCAGCTCTAGCGGCTCTGGGGCCAACGTCCTGACTTTC	CASSSSGSGANVLTF
TRBV30	TRBJ1-1	.	.	TGTGCCTGGAGTCGACCGACTGGGTTCACTGAAGCTTTCTTT	CAWSRPTGFTEAFF
TRBV27	TRBJ2-2	.	.	TGTGCCAGCAGTTTAGAGCGAGGCGGGGAGCTGTTTTTT	CASSLERGGELFF
TRBV28	TRBJ2-6	.	.	TGTGCCAGCAGTTTATCGCCCCAGGGGATCTCTGGGGCCAACGTCCTGACTTTC	CASSLSPQGISGANVLTF
TRBV27	TRBJ2-7	TRBD2	.	TGTGCCAGCAGTCCAGGACTAGCGGGAGAGGTGCGGAGCGAGCAGTACTTC	CASSPGLAGEVRSEQYF
TRBV6-1	TRBJ1-4	TRBD1	.	TGTGCCAGCAGAGAACAGGGGGCTAATGAAAAACTGTTTTTT	CASREQGANEKLFF